The 28 T cell receptor beta chains below all came from one sample that was sequenced in a study of cytomegalovirus exposure and HLA in healthy donors (dated by TCRdb to about 2017). The library was built by means of the immunoSEQ multiplex PCR assay. A mixture of 60 forward primers for TCR Vbeta segments and 13 reverse primers for TCR Jbeta segments was used in the multiplex PCR. Not all clones reach the TCRdb copy of this immuneACCESS table, which keeps in-frame sequences only. Checked studies attribute under half of the gap to unresolved V genes and leave the rest unexplained. The table for this sample shows around 70,000 clones. The ten largest make up more than 1.5% of the sample. The sequencing input was PBMCs. Every receptor here comes from a woman aged 25-40 years in good health and CMV-seronegative.

J is TRBJ2-2 and V is TRBV4-3; the D gene is possibly TRBD1 (5 bases). V was clipped by 1 base and J by 7 bases, with 10 bases between them. The CDR3 sequence is 14 residues long. Germline CDR1 and CDR2: LGHNA and YSLEER. CDR3 sequence: CASSQVRAGGELFF. The CDR3 DNA is TGCGCCAGCAGCCAAGTCAGGGCTGGCGGGGAGCTGTTTTTT.

The rearrangement uses TRBV15 and TRBJ1-2, with D maybe TRBD1 (5 bases). This CDR3 region has 15 residues. Germline V gene lookup returns CDR1 LNHNV and CDR2 YYDKDF (reference sequence). V was shortened by 0 bases and J by 1 base, with 9 bases between the two germline ends. CDR3 in amino acids: CATSRDMDINYGYTF. The CDR3, as DNA: TGTGCCACCAGCAGAGATATGGACATTAACTATGGCTACACCTTC.

The chain uses TRBV14 and TRBJ1-1; D remains ambiguous. The V gene's germline CDR1 is SGHDN and CDR2 FVKESK. Trimming pared 3 bases from V and 10 bases from J, leaving 12 bases between. The CDR3 spans 12 residues. In DNA, the CDR3 is TGTGCCAGCAGCCAGGAGGGATTTGGAGCTTTCTTT. Translated, it gives CASSQEGFGAFF.

This chain connects TRBV6-6 to TRBJ1-5, with D unclear. The CDR3 has 14 residues. The germline V and J ends were trimmed by 5 bases and 2 bases, with 10 bases remaining between them. CDR1 and CDR2 (germline): MNHNY, SVGAGI (reference sequence). The CDR3 region is CASSDRGGNQPQHF. The CDR3 coding sequence is TGTGCCAGCAGTGATCGGGGTGGCAATCAGCCCCAGCATTTT.

The rearrangement links TRBV20-1 to TRBJ2-7; no clear D. The CDR3 has 11 residues. Trimming removed 3 bases from V and 3 bases from J, with 6 bases in between. Germline CDR1 is DFQATT and CDR2 is SNEGSKA (reference sequence). In nucleotides, the CDR3 is TGCAGTGCTAGGGGCCTCTACGAGCAGTACTTC. Protein sequence: CSARGLYEQYF.

J is TRBJ1-2 and V is TRBV9; maybe TRBD1 (5 bases). The germline V gene has CDR1 SGDLS and CDR2 YYNGEE. The CDR3 consists of 14 residues. V dropped 3 bases and J dropped 9 bases, with 18 bases sitting between them. The CDR3 DNA follows: TGTGCCAGCAGCGCCTCCGCGGGGCCCCGGAGCTACACCTTC. This codes for CASSASAGPRSYTF.

The rearrangement uses TRBV10-1 and TRBJ2-1; 8 bases align to TRBD2. The CDR3 extends over 16 amino acids. Germline CDR1 WNHNN, CDR2 SYGVQD (reference sequence). J lost 7 bases, V lost 6 bases, and 14 bases had no gene match. The CDR3 DNA is TGCGCCAGCAGCCCCCTAAGCGGGAGCCCCTGGAATGAGCAGTTCTTC. Its protein product is CASSPLSGSPWNEQFF.

The V call is TRBV9, the J call TRBJ2-5, with 11 bases lining up with TRBD2. This CDR3 has 17 amino acids. With V trimmed by 0 bases and J by 1 base, 5 bases remained unmatched. The germline V gene has CDR1 SGDLS and CDR2 YYNGEE. CDR3 sequence reads: CASSVGGLAASQETQYF. CDR3 DNA: TGTGCCAGCAGCGTAGGGGGACTAGCGGCCTCCCAAGAGACCCAGTACTTC.

J is TRBJ1-1 and V is TRBV27; D call uncertain. Per the germline V gene, CDR1 is MNHEY and CDR2 is SMNVEV (reference sequence). CDR3 size: 15 residues. The V end lost 4 bases, the J end lost 3 bases, and 15 bases lay between the germline ends. This CDR3 is CASSSPPRGDTEAFF. The CDR3 coding sequence is TGTGCCAGCAGTTCCCCTCCGCGGGGAGACACTGAAGCTTTCTTT.

This chain joins TRBV5-4 and TRBJ2-7; TRBD1 matches 8 bases. This CDR3 spans 13 amino acids. V trimming: 0 bases; J trimming: 6 bases; junction bases outside the gene matches: 2. Germline loops: CDR1 SGHNT, CDR2 YYREEE (reference sequence). CDR3 in DNA: TGTGCCAGCAGCTTGGGCAGGGGGCTCGAGCAGTACTTC. This codes for CASSLGRGLEQYF.

The gene calls are TRBV7-3 and TRBJ1-1, with D unresolved. Germline assignment: CDR1 SGHTA and CDR2 FQGTGA. This CDR3 has 14 amino acids. Trimming shortened V by 0 bases and J by 1 base, and 6 bases separated the two germline ends. As DNA, the CDR3 is TGTGCCAGCAGCTTAACACCGGGGAACACTGAAGCTTTCTTT. This codes for CASSLTPGNTEAFF.

The chain recombines TRBV18 with TRBJ2-7; possibly TRBD1 for D (6 bases). CDR1 and CDR2 (germline): KGHSH, LQKENI. Between the trimmed V and J ends, which lost 3 bases and 0 bases, there was a span of 12 bases. This CDR3 contains 15 residues. CDR3 DNA sequence: TGTGCCAGCTCACCCGACAGGCCCCTCTCCTACGAGCAGTACTTC. Translating it yields CASSPDRPLSYEQYF.

The J gene is TRBJ2-7, the V gene TRBV5-1; TRBD2 matches 11 bases. CDR1 is SGHRS, CDR2 YFSETQ, per germline. The CDR3 length is 16 residues. J gave up 5 bases and V 0 bases, and 7 bases lay outside the gene matches. The CDR3 bases are TGCGCCAGCAGCTTGGTGGCTAGCGGGGGGCTGAACGAGCAGTACTTC. Protein sequence: CASSLVASGGLNEQYF.

The chain combines TRBV28 with TRBJ1-2; D is possibly TRBD1 (5 bases). Germline values: CDR1 MDHEN, CDR2 SYDVKM. The CDR3 is 13 amino acids. Trimming stripped 5 bases from V and 5 bases from J, with 12 bases between. The CDR3 loop is CASSPAGGYGYTF. CDR3 sequence (DNA): TGTGCCAGCAGTCCTGCGGGGGGATATGGCTACACCTTC.

The chain joins TRBV4-3 to TRBJ2-2; the match to TRBD1 covers 7 bases. This CDR3 spans 15 amino acids. V trimming: 4 bases; J trimming: 5 bases; junction bases outside the gene matches: 7. CDR1 and CDR2 (germline): LGHNA, YSLEER. Here the CDR3 DNA reads TGCGCCAGCAGCCCGGGACAGCCGGGTACCGGGGAGCTGTTTTTT. It encodes CASSPGQPGTGELFF.

This sequence joins TRBV7-9 and TRBJ1-2, with D maybe TRBD1 (6 bases). Looked up from germline, CDR1 is SEHNR and CDR2 is FQNEAQ (reference sequence). This CDR3 region has 10 residues. Trimming left V 8 bases short and J 8 bases short, with 9 bases between. The CDR3 spells CASEGEGYTF. DNA of the CDR3: TGTGCCAGCGAGGGGGAAGGCTACACCTTC.

The rearrangement links TRBV6-9 to TRBJ2-5, with 16 bases that match TRBD2. This CDR3 is 18 amino acids long. J was trimmed by 5 bases and V by 7 bases; bases with no gene match: 13. From germline, CDR1 is MNHGY and CDR2 SVAAGI. As DNA, the CDR3 is TGTGCCAGCAACCAAACCGGGACTAGCGGGGGGGCCGTGGAGACCCAGTACTTC. This translates into CASNQTGTSGGAVETQYF.

This chain links TRBV27 with TRBJ1-5, with 8 positions matching TRBD1. Unmatched junction bases numbered 12, after V lost 6 bases and J lost 5 bases. The CDR3 extends over 16 amino acids. Germline V CDR1 and CDR2: MNHEY, SMNVEV (reference sequence). The CDR3 loop is CASRPADRGSDQPQHF. The CDR3 DNA reads as TGTGCCAGCAGACCTGCTGACAGGGGTTCAGATCAGCCCCAGCATTTT.

The chain combines TRBV18 with TRBJ1-2; D is uncertain. Between the trimmed V and J ends, which lost 5 bases and 5 bases, there was a span of 12 bases. CDR1 is KGHSH, CDR2 LQKENI, per germline. CDR3 length: 13 residues. CDR3 DNA: TGTGCCAGCTCAACCGCTCTACCGTATGGCTACACCTTC. Protein sequence: CASSTALPYGYTF.

The chain uses TRBV18 and TRBJ1-1; D may be TRBD1 (5 bases). This CDR3 comprises 14 residues. The germline V gene encodes CDR1 KGHSH and CDR2 LQKENI. V lost 6 bases and J 0 bases, leaving 11 bases between the germline ends. CDR3 sequence reads: CASSLEGLNTEAFF. The CDR3 bases are TGTGCCAGCTCCCTGGAGGGGTTGAACACTGAAGCTTTCTTT.

The chain employs TRBV27 and TRBJ1-4; weak D call: TRBD1 (5 bases). Trimming cost V 3 bases and J 7 bases, with 12 bases left between them. CDR3 length: 14 amino acids. Germline assignment: CDR1 MNHEY and CDR2 SMNVEV (reference sequence). CDR3 amino acids: CASSLRRVGEKLFF. In nucleotides, the CDR3 is TGTGCCAGCAGTTTGCGCAGGGTGGGTGAAAAACTGTTTTTT.

The chain has TRBV21-1 and TRBJ2-7; the table gives TRBD2 as D, unverified against the DNA. TRBV21-1 is a pseudogene segment. CDR3 length equals 14 residues. The DNA for the CDR3 is TGTGCCAGCAGCAAGGATGAGGGCTCCTACGAGCAGTACTTC. Translation gives CASSKDEGSYEQYF.

The chain links TRBV30 to TRBJ2-7; D is unclear. Germline V CDR1 and CDR2: GTSNPN, SVGIG (reference sequence). The CDR3 spans 15 residues. V lost 2 bases and J 2 bases, leaving 16 bases between the germline ends. CDR3 sequence (DNA): TGTGCCTGGAGTCGGTATGCGGTCACTGCCTACGAGCAGTACTTC. Encoded protein: CAWSRYAVTAYEQYF. Complete variable domain (other parts from reference TRBV30 and TRBJ2-7): SQTIHQWPATLVQPVGSPLSLECTVEGTSNPNLYWYRQAAGRGLQLLFYSVGIGQISSEVPQNLSASRPQDRQFILSSKKLLLSDSGFYLCAWSRYAVTAYEQYFGPGTRLTVT.

This chain links TRBV9 with TRBJ2-3, with 8 bases fitting TRBD2. CDR3 size: 16 residues. CDR1 and CDR2 from the germline V gene are SGDLS and YYNGEE. Germline trimming cut 0 bases from V and 4 bases from J; bases unmatched to any gene: 7. The CDR3 region is CASSVEAGGRSDTQYF. In DNA form, the CDR3 reads TGTGCCAGCAGCGTAGAGGCGGGGGGAAGGTCAGATACGCAGTATTTT.

The rearrangement links TRBV6-5 to TRBJ1-5; no reliable D call. Trimming removed 0 bases from V and 7 bases from J, with 13 bases in between. CDR3 length: 15 residues. From germline, CDR1 is MNHEY and CDR2 SVGAGI. Here the CDR3 DNA reads TGTGCCAGCAGTTACTCGTATCAACTGGGCCAGCCCCAGCATTTT. Translating it yields CASSYSYQLGQPQHF.

CDR3 residues: CATSRDPPVVAAGGYTF. The CDR3 bases are TGTGCCACCAGCAGAGATCCTCCGGTGGTCGCTGCGGGGGGCTACACCTTC. The chain couples TRBV15 to TRBJ1-2; no definite D call. The V and J ends lost 0 bases and 8 bases respectively, with 22 bases between them. Per germline, CDR1 LNHNV and CDR2 YYDKDF (reference sequence). This CDR3 has 17 residues.

The chain has TRBV7-3 and TRBJ2-2; D is unresolved. CDR3 size: 16 residues. With 5 bases removed from V and 4 bases from J, the gap between germline ends came to 17 bases. The germline CDR1 and CDR2 sequences are SGHTA and FQGTGA. CDR3 sequence (DNA): TGTGCCAGCAGCCTATACGGTGGTGCGAGCACCGGGGAGCTGTTTTTT. This sequence encodes CASSLYGGASTGELFF.

The chain couples TRBV2 to TRBJ2-7; D is perhaps TRBD1 (6 bases). Trimming left V 3 bases short and J 3 bases short, with 18 bases between. Germline assignment: CDR1 SNHLY and CDR2 FYNNEI. The CDR3 totals 16 residues. CDR3 residues: CASSESTGGAYYEQYF. In DNA form, the CDR3 reads TGTGCCAGCAGTGAGTCGACAGGTGGGGCCTACTACGAGCAGTACTTC.